The next 32 T cell receptor beta chains were all read from a single sample in a study of cytomegalovirus exposure and HLA in healthy donors. Amplification used 60 Vbeta primers and 13 Jbeta primers. TCRdb's copy holds only in-frame clones and misses some; the assay was immunoSEQ multiplex PCR. The sample comprises roughly 120,000 clones, approximately 81% of which are singletons, and 1.5% to 2% rests with the top ten. Sequencing used PBMCs. The receptors derive from a young man in good health and CMV-seronegative.

The chain has TRBV15 and TRBJ1-4; no clear D. The CDR3 covers 16 residues. Germline V gene lookup returns CDR1 LNHNV and CDR2 YYDKDF (reference sequence). V lost 0 bases and J lost 4, with 12 bases in between. CDR3 sequence reads: CATSRDAQTSNEKLFF. CDR3 nucleotide sequence: TGTGCCACCAGCAGAGATGCTCAGACAAGTAATGAAAAACTGTTTTTT.

The V call is TRBV5-1, the J call TRBJ1-1; 8 nucleotides agree with TRBD1. The CDR3 length is 14 residues. Trimming removed 0 bases from V and 3 bases from J; junction bases left unmatched: 1. Per the germline V gene, CDR1 is SGHRS and CDR2 is YFSETQ. The CDR3 DNA reads as TGCGCCAGCAGCTTGGTACAGGGGGACACTGAAGCTTTCTTT. Its translation is CASSLVQGDTEAFF.

The chain joins TRBV18 to TRBJ2-3; TRBD1 aligns across 10 bases. CDR1 is KGHSH and CDR2 is LQKENI in the germline V gene. Trimming cost V 3 bases and J 2 bases; bases outside gene matches: 5. There are 16 residues in the CDR3. The CDR3 nucleotides are TGTGCCAGCTCACCCGCCGGGACAGGGGACACAGATACGCAGTATTTT. This codes for CASSPAGTGDTDTQYF.

The chain carries TRBV30 and TRBJ1-4; tentative D call: TRBD1 (6 bases). The germline V gene has CDR1 GTSNPN and CDR2 SVGIG (reference sequence). V lost 2 bases, J lost 8 bases, and 12 bases lay in between. CDR3 length: 13 amino acids. The CDR3 region has the DNA TGTGCCTGGAGTAGGGGGTTTCAAGAAAAACTGTTTTTT. Encoded protein: CAWSRGFQEKLFF.

The sample holds a few counts of this clone. This chain uses TRBV6-6 with TRBJ1-5, with 9 bases fitting TRBD1. CDR3 size: 16 residues. Germline CDR1 MNHNY, CDR2 SVGAGI (reference sequence). V shed 6 bases and J 4 bases; nucleotides not matched to a gene: 10. The CDR3 spells CASSPPGQGANQPQHF. CDR3 in DNA: TGTGCCAGCAGCCCTCCGGGACAGGGCGCAAATCAGCCCCAGCATTTT.

The J gene is TRBJ2-5, the V gene TRBV4-1; the D gene is possibly TRBD1 (5 bases). This CDR3 is built from 16 residues. V lost 2 bases to trimming and J lost 4 bases, with 17 bases between them. Per germline, CDR1 MGHRA and CDR2 YSYEKL. CDR3 protein: CASSQFLSQGPETQYF. Written as DNA, the CDR3 is TGCGCCAGCAGCCAATTTCTTTCGCAGGGCCCAGAGACCCAGTACTTC.

The rearrangement links TRBV6-5 to TRBJ2-7; 11 positions agree with TRBD1. From germline, CDR1 is MNHEY and CDR2 SVGAGI. V dropped 0 bases and J dropped 1; count of bases not matched to a gene: 2. CDR3 length equals 16 residues. Here the CDR3 reads CASSYSGTGGSYEQYF. CDR3 bases: TGTGCCAGCAGTTACTCCGGGACAGGGGGATCCTACGAGCAGTACTTC.

V gene TRBV19 combines with J gene TRBJ1-4; TRBD1 aligns across 10 bases. The CDR3 is 15 amino acids. The V gene end was trimmed by 3 bases and the J gene end by 11 bases; junction bases not matched to a gene: 9. Germline V lookup: CDR1 LNHDA, CDR2 SQIVND (reference sequence). CDR3 sequence: CASSMVGTGVWKLFF. The CDR3 coding sequence is TGTGCCAGTAGTATGGTCGGGACAGGGGTTTGGAAACTGTTTTTT.

The genes are TRBV6-5 and TRBJ1-1; D is uncertain. The CDR3 extends over 15 amino acids. Germline V gives CDR1 MNHEY, CDR2 SVGAGI. Trimming cost V 0 bases and J 5 bases, with 13 bases left between them. The CDR3 DNA reads TGTGCCAGCAGTTACTCGGGAGGGTCCAGGACTGAAGCTTTCTTT. Encoded protein: CASSYSGGSRTEAFF.

This clone came up a few times. The chain couples TRBV10-3 to TRBJ2-5, with 9 bases lining up with TRBD2. The CDR3 is made up of 14 amino acids. Germline V gene sequence: CDR1 ENHRY, CDR2 SYGVKD. J was trimmed by 5 bases and V by 11 bases; bases with no gene match: 12. The CDR3 bases are TGTGCCTCCCAGCGGGGGGTACGGGGGGAGACCCAGTACTTC. This codes for CASQRGVRGETQYF.

The chain links TRBV27 to TRBJ2-1; no definite D call. Between the trimmed V and J ends, which lost 4 bases and 7 bases, there was a span of 11 bases. The V gene's germline CDR1 is MNHEY and CDR2 SMNVEV (reference sequence). The CDR3 contains 13 residues. CDR3 nucleotides: TGTGCCAGCAGTTCCTTGGGCGAGAATGAGCAGTTCTTC. Its translation: CASSSLGENEQFF.

This clone appeared a few times. The chain combines TRBV6-6 with TRBJ1-1; D might be TRBD1 (6 bases). The CDR3 has 15 residues. The V and J ends lost 2 bases and 8 bases respectively, with 18 bases between them. Germline CDR1 MNHNY, CDR2 SVGAGI (reference sequence). The DNA of the CDR3 is TGTGCCAGCAGTTACACGTCCGGGGCCCAGGGGGAAGCTTTCTTT. Encoded protein: CASSYTSGAQGEAFF.

This chain uses TRBV5-8 with TRBJ2-5, with a tentative D call TRBD2 (6 bases). With 4 bases removed from V and 2 bases from J, the gap between germline ends came to 18 bases. Germline V gives CDR1 SGHTS, CDR2 YDEGEE. The CDR3 covers 16 residues. DNA for the CDR3: TGTGCCAGCAGCCCCGCCCTCGGAGGGGATCAAGAGACCCAGTACTTC. It yields the protein CASSPALGGDQETQYF.

The chain combines TRBV19 with TRBJ1-2; maybe TRBD1 (5 bases). Germline V lookup: CDR1 LNHDA, CDR2 SQIVND (reference sequence). The CDR3 has 15 amino acids. With 8 bases removed from V and 5 bases from J, the gap between germline ends came to 21 bases. The CDR3 nucleotides read TGTGCCAGTCAGGGACTAGGGACGGATAAATATGGCTACACCTTC. The encoded protein is CASQGLGTDKYGYTF.

Regarding this clone: A junction end diverges from the germline sequence, so it may reflect a read error. The J gene is TRBJ2-7, the V gene TRBV7-9; tentatively, D is TRBD2 (6 bases). The germline gives CDR1 SEHNR, CDR2 FQNEAQ (reference sequence). The CDR3 length is 18 residues. The CDR3 DNA reads as TGTTCCAGCAGCTTTGGTATATCGCGGGGCTGGATCCCTGGTGAGCAGTACTTC. It translates to CSSSFGISRGWIPGEQYF.

This sequence joins TRBV7-9 and TRBJ1-3; the match to TRBD1 covers 7 bases. CDR3 length: 16 residues. The germline CDR1 and CDR2 sequences are SEHNR and FQNEAQ (reference sequence). The V and J ends lost 5 bases and 1 base, in that order; junction bases with no gene match: 8. The CDR3: CASSPWGQTSGNTIYF. CDR3 sequence (DNA): TGTGCCAGCAGCCCATGGGGACAGACTTCTGGAAACACCATATATTTT.

This clone was recorded a few times. V and J are TRBV4-2 and TRBJ1-2, with D maybe TRBD1 (6 bases). Germline lookup yields CDR1 LGHNA and CDR2 YNFKEQ. The V end was cut by 1 base, the J end by 4 bases, with 13 bases between. The CDR3 length is 15 residues. The CDR3 nucleotides are TGTGCCAGCAGCCAAGGGCGGGGGCTTGGCTATGGCTACACCTTC. Protein product: CASSQGRGLGYGYTF.

The chain employs TRBV9 and TRBJ2-1; D is perhaps TRBD2 (5 bases). CDR1 and CDR2 from the germline V gene are SGDLS and YYNGEE. Trimming stripped 3 bases from V and 1 base from J, with 5 bases between. The CDR3 has 13 amino acids. DNA of the CDR3: TGTGCCAGCAGCGGGAGGTCCTACAATGAGCAGTTCTTC. Protein product: CASSGRSYNEQFF.

V and J are TRBV28 and TRBJ2-7, with 10 bases identical to TRBD1. The ends lost 7 bases at V and 3 bases at J; junction bases unmatched: 6. Germline assignment: CDR1 MDHEN and CDR2 SYDVKM. CDR3 size: 14 residues. CDR3 in DNA: TGTGCCAGCATGGGGGACAGGGGTATCTACGAGCAGTACTTC. Protein product: CASMGDRGIYEQYF.

The chain is built from TRBV7-9 and TRBJ1-1; the D gene is possibly TRBD1 (5 bases). The ends were cut back, 5 bases at V and 0 bases at J, with 13 bases in the middle. Germline CDR1 reads SEHNR; CDR2 reads FQNEAQ (reference sequence). The CDR3 is made up of 15 amino acids. The CDR3 loop reads CASSPQGTVNTEAFF. As DNA, the CDR3 is TGTGCCAGCAGCCCCCAGGGAACAGTGAACACTGAAGCTTTCTTT.

V and J are TRBV18 and TRBJ2-3; TRBD1 might be the D (6 bases). The germline V gene has CDR1 KGHSH and CDR2 LQKENI. The length of the CDR3 is 18 residues. V dropped 4 bases and J dropped 6 bases, with 26 bases sitting between them. The CDR3 DNA reads TGTGCCAGCTCACGACGGGTCGGGCAGGGCTCCCAGGGGGATACGCAGTATTTT. Amino acid sequence: CASSRRVGQGSQGDTQYF. Using reference TRBV18 and TRBJ2-3 for the parts outside the CDR3, the full variable domain is NAGVMQNPRHLVRRRGQEARLRCSPMKGHSHVYWYRQLPEEGLKFMVYLQKENIIDESGMPKERFSAEFPKEGPSILRIQQVVRGDSAAYFCASSRRVGQGSQGDTQYFGPGTRLTVL.

This clone was seen once. V gene TRBV18 combines with J gene TRBJ2-7; 7 positions match TRBD2. The ends lost 1 base at V and 6 bases at J; junction bases unmatched: 9. Germline assignment: CDR1 KGHSH and CDR2 LQKENI. The CDR3 spans 15 residues. This CDR3 is CASSPRGRERREQYF. Here the CDR3 DNA reads TGTGCCAGCTCACCACGTGGGAGGGAACGGCGCGAGCAGTACTTC.

This chain joins TRBV7-9 and TRBJ2-3; D is perhaps TRBD1 (6 bases). Germline CDR1 is SEHNR and CDR2 is FQNEAQ (reference sequence). The CDR3 has 13 amino acids. Trimming removed 5 bases from V and 4 bases from J, with 10 bases in between. Here the CDR3 reads CASSLQGADTQYF. The CDR3 nucleotides are TGTGCCAGCAGCCTACAGGGCGCAGATACGCAGTATTTT.

This clone has only a few counts. This rearrangement joins TRBV6-5 to TRBJ1-5, with D tentatively TRBD1 (5 bases). V lost 5 bases and J lost 2, with 10 bases in between. The CDR3 has 14 residues. The germline gives CDR1 MNHEY, CDR2 SVGAGI. The CDR3 DNA is TGTGCCAGCAGTCCCGGCAGGGGCAATCAGCCCCAGCATTTT. Its protein product is CASSPGRGNQPQHF.

V usage is TRBV6-6 and J usage is TRBJ2-7; D perhaps matches TRBD2 (6 bases). Looked up from germline, CDR1 is MNHNY and CDR2 is SVGAGI (reference sequence). V lost 10 bases and J 0 bases, leaving 22 bases between the germline ends. The CDR3 is 16 amino acids. CDR3 sequence (DNA): TGTGCCACCGCCGGCAGGAGGGGCGTACACTCCTACGAGCAGTACTTC. Its translation is CATAGRRGVHSYEQYF.

J is TRBJ2-1 and V is TRBV11-3, with 16 nucleotides matching TRBD2. The CDR3 is 17 residues long. Germline CDR1 is SGHNT and CDR2 is YENEEA. With V trimmed by 8 bases and J by 10 bases, 14 bases remained unmatched. The CDR3 nucleotides are TGTGCCAGCGCCCCGGGACTAGCGGGAGGGAGAGGTGGGGAGCAGTTCTTC. It codes for CASAPGLAGGRGGEQFF. The variable domain in full, completed from reference TRBV11-3 and TRBJ2-1, reads EAGVVQSPRYKIIEKKQPVAFWCNPISGHNTLYWYLQNLGQGPELLIRYENEEAVDDSQLPKDRFSAERLKGVDSTLKIQPAELGDSAVYLCASAPGLAGGRGGEQFFGPGTRLTVL.

The genes are TRBV7-8 and TRBJ2-3; maybe TRBD1 (6 bases). This CDR3 comprises 15 residues. The V gene's germline CDR1 is SGHVS and CDR2 FQNEAQ. V was cut by 2 bases and J by 4 bases, with 13 bases left in between. The CDR3 spells CASSLNPRGSDTQYF. The CDR3 nucleotides read TGTGCCAGCAGCTTAAATCCCAGGGGATCAGATACGCAGTATTTT. The complete variable domain, with remaining parts taken from reference TRBV7-8 and TRBJ2-3, reads GAGVSQSPRYKVAKRGQDVALRCDPISGHVSLFWYQQALGQGPEFLTYFQNEAQLDKSGLPSDRFFAERPEGSVSTLKIQRTQQEDSAVYLCASSLNPRGSDTQYFGPGTRLTVL.

This chain connects TRBV19 to TRBJ2-7; D is unclear. CDR1 LNHDA and CDR2 SQIVND come from the germline V gene (reference sequence). The CDR3 has 13 residues. Trimming removed 6 bases at V and 10 bases at J, with 19 bases between. CDR3 loop: CASRASRPKGQYV. The CDR3 DNA follows: TGTGCCAGTAGGGCATCCCGACCGAAAGGACAGTACGTC.

This chain links TRBV30 with TRBJ1-1; 8 bases are shared with TRBD1. The CDR3 spans 13 residues. After removal of 1 base from V and 6 bases from J, the junction contained 4 bases not matched to a gene. Germline V gene data show CDR1 as GTSNPN and CDR2 as SVGIG (reference sequence). CDR3 sequence: CAWSGTGRPEAFF. CDR3 sequence (DNA): TGTGCCTGGAGTGGGACAGGGAGGCCTGAAGCTTTCTTT.

The gene calls are TRBV12-1 and TRBJ1-2. TRBV12-1 is noted as a pseudogene. The CDR3 is made up of 12 amino acids. CDR3 protein: CASSTGLDGYTF. In nucleotides, the CDR3 is TGTGCCAGCAGCACGGGGTTGGATGGCTACACCTTC.

J is TRBJ2-7 and V is TRBV5-1; TRBD1 matches at 8 bases. The CDR3 spans 14 residues. Germline V CDR1 and CDR2: SGHRS, YFSETQ. V lost 0 bases and J lost 7; bases outside the gene matches: 6. The CDR3 coding sequence is TGCGCCAGCAGCTTGGCTGGGACAGGTGGGGAGCAGTACGTC. Translated, it gives CASSLAGTGGEQYV.

The genes are TRBV6-1 and TRBJ1-5; 9 bases agree with TRBD1. In germline, CDR1 is MNHNS, CDR2 SASEGT. With V trimmed by 7 bases and J by 6 bases, 7 bases remained unmatched. CDR3 length: 14 amino acids. CDR3 nucleotide sequence: TGTGCCAGCACCACAGGGGGCGGAGGTCAGCCCCAGCATTTT. As protein: CASTTGGGGQPQHF.